Listed here is a single T cell receptor beta chain. The antigen is unknown. Clones were sequenced by immunoSEQ multiplex PCR, and TCRdb holds only the in-frame ones, with some missing. The table includes about 24,000 clones, 60% to 80% detected once. Using viral peptide pools, the ViraFEST assay grew out antigen-specific CD4+ T cells prior to sequencing. Around day 10 of culture, CD4+ T cells were separated out. Confirmation by PCR established that the person had SARS-CoV-2 infection between March and December 2020. In the cultures, half the medium was exchanged for IL-2 medium on days 3 and 7. Trimming took off 6 bases at V and 4 bases at J, with 12 bases between the two ends. The CDR3 has 13 amino acids. Germline V gene sequence: CDR1 SNHLY, CDR2 FYNNEI. The sample originates from a study of vaccination effects on CD4 cells after COVID-19. Study-wide context: It was two doses of either the BNT162b2 or mRNA-1273 vaccine that participants received. Study results and limitations: For convalescents, most of the spike-reactive clones seen post-vaccine were new vaccine-induced clones.

The V and J genes are TRBV2 and TRBJ1-2, with a possible D match to TRBD1 (6 bases). This clonotype was obtained from a human donor who had a prior SARS-CoV-2 infection. Sequencing was performed on CD4+ T cells from PBMCs cultured with SARS-CoV-2 spike peptides, taken before COVID-19 vaccination. CDR3 in amino acids: CASRADRPYGYTF. DNA for the CDR3: TGTGCCAGCAGAGCTGACAGGCCCTATGGCTACACCTTC.